The present TCR beta chain was sequenced within a study of cytomegalovirus exposure and HLA in healthy donors. The PCR was carried out with 60 Vbeta primers and 13 Jbeta primers. Per the study methods: Unique TCR beta chains totaled 80 million to 100 million in a later count, with around 11 million of them shared. Profiling relied on immunoSEQ multiplex PCR, and the TCRdb table lists in-frame clones only, not all of them. For V, J and clone size, that table is used; D and trimming come from the DNA. The sample contains 250,000 to 350,000 clones, 86% of which appear only once. The CDR3 is 15 amino acids. The ends were cut back, 7 bases at V and 0 bases at J, with 15 bases in the middle. CDR1 is LNHDA, CDR2 SQIVND, per germline (reference sequence). Only a few counts were recorded for this clone.

The clonotype originates from a man aged 40-49 years in good health and CMV-seropositive. What was sequenced was PBMCs. This chain uses TRBV19 with TRBJ1-1; a weak D match, TRBD1 (5 bases). CDR3 DNA: TGTGCCAGTACCCCGTCGTGGACAATGAACACTGAAGCTTTCTTT. Translation gives CASTPSWTMNTEAFF.